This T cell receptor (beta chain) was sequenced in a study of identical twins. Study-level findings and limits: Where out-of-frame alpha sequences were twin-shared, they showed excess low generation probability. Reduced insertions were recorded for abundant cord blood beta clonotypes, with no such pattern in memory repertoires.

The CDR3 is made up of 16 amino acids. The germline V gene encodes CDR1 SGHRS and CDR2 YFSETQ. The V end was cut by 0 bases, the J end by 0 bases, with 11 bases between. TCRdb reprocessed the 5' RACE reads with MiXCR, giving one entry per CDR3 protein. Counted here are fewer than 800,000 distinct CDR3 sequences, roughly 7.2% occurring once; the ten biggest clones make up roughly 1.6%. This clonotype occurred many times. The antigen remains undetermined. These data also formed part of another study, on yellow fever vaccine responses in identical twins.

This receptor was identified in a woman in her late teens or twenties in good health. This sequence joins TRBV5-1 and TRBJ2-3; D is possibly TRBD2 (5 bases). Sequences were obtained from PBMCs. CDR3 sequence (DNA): TGCGCCAGCAGCTTGGCCGGAGGATGGAGCACAGATACGCAGTATTTT. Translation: CASSLAGGWSTDTQYF. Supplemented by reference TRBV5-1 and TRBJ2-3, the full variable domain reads KAGVTQTPRYLIKTRGQQVTLSCSPISGHRSVSWYQQTPGQGLQFLFEYFSETQRNKGNFPGRFSGRQFSNSRSEMNVSTLELGDSALYLCASSLAGGWSTDTQYFGPGTRLTVL.